Listed here are 26 T cell receptor beta chains from one sample, sequenced in a study of blood T cell repertoires in COVID-19. Sequencing was performed with immunoSEQ multiplex PCR; in TCRdb, only in-frame clones are kept and a portion is missing. The sample holds approximately 210,000 clones, over 75% seen once. Input material: PBMCs or T cells enriched from blood (not recorded which). These receptors came from a man between 25 and 39 years old with acute COVID-19.

This sequence joins TRBV4-1 and TRBJ1-5; 10 positions match TRBD1. The CDR3 is 18 residues long. Germline lookup yields CDR1 MGHRA and CDR2 YSYEKL. V lost 0 bases, J lost 0 bases, and 5 bases stayed unmatched. CDR3 region: CASSQDGQGVYSNQPQHF. The CDR3 DNA sequence: TGCGCCAGCAGCCAAGATGGACAGGGGGTTTATAGCAATCAGCCCCAGCATTTT.

The V call is TRBV7-3, the J call TRBJ2-3; 8 bases are a match to TRBD2. The CDR3 has 15 residues. The germline CDR1 and CDR2 sequences are SGHTA and FQGTGA. V gave up 1 base and J gave up 0 bases; unmatched junction bases: 0. Written as DNA, the CDR3 is TGTGCCAGCAGCTTAAAGCGGGGGAGCACAGATACGCAGTATTTT. Its translation: CASSLKRGSTDTQYF.

This clone was counted a few times. This sequence joins TRBV5-1 and TRBJ2-3; the D gene is possibly TRBD2 (6 bases). Germline CDR1 reads SGHRS; CDR2 reads YFSETQ. V was pared by 0 bases and J by 0 bases, with 8 bases between. This CDR3 comprises 15 residues. CDR3: CASSLVAGSTDTQYF. CDR3 nucleotides: TGCGCCAGCAGCTTGGTGGCGGGAAGCACAGATACGCAGTATTTT. Full variable domain (rest looked up from reference TRBV5-1 and TRBJ2-3): KAGVTQTPRYLIKTRGQQVTLSCSPISGHRSVSWYQQTPGQGLQFLFEYFSETQRNKGNFPGRFSGRQFSNSRSEMNVSTLELGDSALYLCASSLVAGSTDTQYFGPGTRLTVL.

This clone appeared a single time. The V and J genes are TRBV5-6 and TRBJ2-7; 10 bases are a match to TRBD1. The CDR3 loop spans 14 amino acids. From germline, CDR1 is SGHDT and CDR2 YYEEEE. Trimming cost V 6 bases and J 4 bases; bases outside gene matches: 7. The CDR3 region is CASNRQGQGYEQYF. In DNA form, the CDR3 reads TGTGCCAGCAACCGCCAGGGACAGGGGTACGAGCAGTACTTC.

This clone appeared a single time. The chain employs TRBV19 and TRBJ1-2; TRBD1 matches at 9 bases. CDR1 and CDR2 from the germline V gene are LNHDA and SQIVND (reference sequence). V shed 6 bases and J 2 bases; nucleotides not matched to a gene: 7. The length of the CDR3 is 15 residues. CDR3 in amino acids: CASRQPGTGNYGYTF. The CDR3 region has the DNA TGTGCCAGTAGACAACCCGGGACAGGGAACTATGGCTACACCTTC.

The chain has TRBV13 and TRBJ2-7, with 11 bases identical to TRBD2. V gave up 0 bases and J gave up 4 bases; unmatched junction bases: 5. Germline assignment: CDR1 PRHDT and CDR2 FYEKMQ (reference sequence). The CDR3 sequence is 16 residues long. The CDR3 is CASSLGLAGVLYEQYF. For the CDR3, the DNA is TGTGCCAGCAGCTTAGGACTAGCGGGGGTTTTGTACGAGCAGTACTTC.

The J gene is TRBJ2-3, the V gene TRBV7-9, with TRBD2 as a possible D gene (6 bases). V gave up 5 bases and J gave up 8 bases, with 20 bases separating them. CDR3 size: 15 residues. Germline V lookup: CDR1 SEHNR, CDR2 FQNEAQ (reference sequence). This chain's CDR3 is CASSADLAFMGTQYF. The DNA for the CDR3 is TGTGCCAGCAGCGCTGATCTAGCGTTCATGGGTACGCAGTATTTT.

The V and J genes are TRBV7-6 and TRBJ2-3; the D is unclear. The V and J ends lost 5 bases and 6 bases respectively, with 12 bases between them. The CDR3 is 13 residues long. In germline, CDR1 is SGHVS, CDR2 FNYEAQ. Here the CDR3 reads CASSLLLSDTQYF. The CDR3, as DNA: TGTGCCAGCAGCCTCCTCCTTTCGGATACGCAGTATTTT.

Remarks on this clone: In the same sample, other DNA sequences code for this CDR3. V and J are TRBV9 and TRBJ2-7; D remains ambiguous. The germline gives CDR1 SGDLS, CDR2 YYNGEE. CDR3 size: 14 residues. V lost 0 bases and J lost 0, with 7 bases in between. CDR3 bases: TGTGCCAGCAGCGTAGCCTCGTCCTCCTACGAGCAGTACTTC. Its protein product is CASSVASSSYEQYF.

J is TRBJ1-2 and V is TRBV20-1; D call uncertain. The germline V gene has CDR1 DFQATT and CDR2 SNEGSKA (reference sequence). The V end lost 3 bases, the J end lost 0 bases, and 8 bases lay between the germline ends. This CDR3 has 13 residues. The CDR3 loop reads CSASSRSNYGYTF. The CDR3 nucleotides read TGCAGTGCTAGTAGCCGTTCTAACTATGGCTACACCTTC.

The chain uses TRBV6-5 and TRBJ1-1; D possibly corresponds to TRBD1 (6 bases). V was cut by 4 bases and J by 0 bases, with 9 bases left in between. The CDR3 extends over 14 amino acids. The germline V gene has CDR1 MNHEY and CDR2 SVGAGI. CDR3 residues: CASSSDRMNTEAFF. CDR3 DNA: TGTGCCAGCAGTTCCGACAGGATGAACACTGAAGCTTTCTTT.

The CDR3: CAISGQGNSPLHF. In nucleotides, the CDR3 is TGTGCCATCAGTGGACAGGGGAATTCACCCCTCCACTTT. This chain uses TRBV10-3 with TRBJ1-6; 8 bases line up with TRBD1. The CDR3 runs 13 residues. Germline loops: CDR1 ENHRY, CDR2 SYGVKD. The ends lost 4 bases at V and 7 bases at J; junction bases unmatched: 0.

A few counts support this clone. The chain combines TRBV5-1 with TRBJ1-1, with D unclear. The germline CDR1 and CDR2 sequences are SGHRS and YFSETQ. The CDR3 consists of 14 residues. Between the trimmed V and J ends, which lost 4 bases and 3 bases, there was a span of 13 bases. The CDR3 DNA reads as TGCGCCAGCAGCCCAGGATGGGTGGACACTGAAGCTTTCTTT. Protein sequence: CASSPGWVDTEAFF. Full variable domain (missing parts from reference TRBV5-1 and TRBJ1-1): KAGVTQTPRYLIKTRGQQVTLSCSPISGHRSVSWYQQTPGQGLQFLFEYFSETQRNKGNFPGRFSGRQFSNSRSEMNVSTLELGDSALYLCASSPGWVDTEAFFGQGTRLTVV.

J is TRBJ1-6 and V is TRBV4-1; D is perhaps TRBD1 (6 bases). This CDR3 region has 15 residues. Germline V gene lookup returns CDR1 MGHRA and CDR2 YSYEKL. Trimming pared 5 bases from V and 8 bases from J, leaving 16 bases between. The CDR3 nucleotides are TGCGCCAGCAGCTTCTACAGGGACGCGGATTCACCCCTCCACTTT. Its translation: CASSFYRDADSPLHF.

V gene TRBV6-5 combines with J gene TRBJ1-1; no reliable D call. The CDR3 contains 12 residues. Trimming cost V 6 bases and J 5 bases, with 10 bases left between them. Germline V lookup: CDR1 MNHEY, CDR2 SVGAGI. CDR3 sequence (DNA): TGTGCCAGCAGGGGAGGGATAACTGAAGCTTTCTTT. This codes for CASRGGITEAFF.

The genes are TRBV28 and TRBJ2-3; no definite D call. The V gene's germline CDR1 is MDHEN and CDR2 SYDVKM. Trimming left V 6 bases short and J 8 bases short, with 12 bases between. This CDR3 spans 12 amino acids. As DNA, the CDR3 is TGTGCCAGCAGCCTAAAGCGAGCTACGCAGTATTTT. Residues: CASSLKRATQYF.

The chain recombines TRBV7-3 with TRBJ2-3; 16 nucleotides match TRBD2. Germline lookup yields CDR1 SGHTA and CDR2 FQGTGA. V gave up 5 bases and J gave up 2 bases; unmatched junction bases: 7. The CDR3 has 18 amino acids. DNA for the CDR3: TGTGCCAGCAGCCCCGGGACTAGCGGGGGGGGGTCCACAGATACGCAGTATTTT. Protein: CASSPGTSGGGSTDTQYF.

This clone was seen just once. The chain employs TRBV7-2 and TRBJ1-5, with 7 bases aligning to TRBD1. The germline V gene has CDR1 SGHTA and CDR2 FQGNSA. Trimming took 1 base from V and 2 from J; bases not matched to a gene: 2. The CDR3 has 15 amino acids. The CDR3 protein is CASSLEGAGNQPQHF. DNA for the CDR3: TGTGCCAGCAGCTTAGAGGGGGCGGGCAATCAGCCCCAGCATTTT.

This clone has only a few counts. The rearrangement uses TRBV5-6 and TRBJ1-6; D not certain. V lost 5 bases, J lost 11 bases, and 11 bases lay in between. The CDR3 is made up of 12 amino acids. CDR1 is SGHDT and CDR2 is YYEEEE in the germline V gene. CDR3 residues: CASRRELAPLHF. CDR3 DNA sequence: TGTGCCAGCAGGCGGGAACTTGCACCCCTCCACTTT.

The chain couples TRBV7-9 to TRBJ2-7; D is ambiguous. Germline V gives CDR1 SEHNR, CDR2 FQNEAQ (reference sequence). The ends were cut back, 4 bases at V and 0 bases at J, with 4 bases in the middle. The CDR3 has 12 residues. Here the CDR3 DNA reads TGTGCCAGCAGCTCGAGCTCCTACGAGCAGTACTTC. Translating it yields CASSSSSYEQYF.

The CDR3 reads CASSLGRGWDPYGYTF. CDR3 DNA sequence: TGTGCCAGCAGCTTGGGCAGGGGGTGGGATCCCTATGGCTACACCTTC. The V call is TRBV5-4, the J call TRBJ1-2; 7 bases map to TRBD1. With V trimmed by 0 bases and J by 4 bases, 9 bases remained unmatched. The CDR3 spans 16 residues. CDR1 and CDR2 (germline): SGHNT, YYREEE (reference sequence).

This clone occurred a few times. The genes are TRBV12-5 and TRBJ1-2; D is unresolved. V was shortened by 6 bases and J by 8 bases, with 19 bases between the two germline ends. Germline lookup yields CDR1 LGHNT and CDR2 FRNRAP. The length of the CDR3 is 14 residues. The CDR3 reads CASGLTPAPGGYTF. DNA for the CDR3: TGTGCTAGTGGCCTTACACCGGCCCCGGGGGGCTACACCTTC.

The chain combines TRBV5-4 with TRBJ2-5; 7 nucleotides match TRBD2. CDR3 length: 14 amino acids. The germline V gene has CDR1 SGHNT and CDR2 YYREEE (reference sequence). Trimming took 4 bases from V and 5 from J; bases not matched to a gene: 8. The CDR3 here is CASSLLASGETQYF. In DNA form, the CDR3 reads TGTGCCAGCAGCCTGTTGGCTAGCGGTGAGACCCAGTACTTC.

CDR3 amino acids: CASSSRERRTGELFF. DNA of the CDR3: TGTGCCAGCAGCTCTCGCGAGCGTAGGACCGGGGAGCTGTTTTTT. This chain links TRBV11-2 with TRBJ2-2; D is unclear. Germline V gene data show CDR1 as SGHAT and CDR2 as FQNNGV. The CDR3 runs to 15 residues. The germline V and J ends were trimmed by 4 bases and 5 bases, with 14 bases remaining between them.

Written as DNA, the CDR3 is TGTGCCAGCAGCCGACAGGGAAGGGAAAAACTGTTTTTT. Translation gives CASSRQGREKLFF. This rearrangement joins TRBV14 to TRBJ1-4, with 7 bases that match TRBD1. Trimming took 4 bases from V and 8 from J; bases not matched to a gene: 4. The CDR3 totals 13 residues. Germline V gene data show CDR1 as SGHDN and CDR2 as FVKESK. Supplemented by reference TRBV14 and TRBJ1-4, the full variable domain reads EAGVTQFPSHSVIEKGQTVTLRCDPISGHDNLYWYRRVMGKEIKFLLHFVKESKQDESGMPNNRFLAERTGGTYSTLKVQPAELEDSGVYFCASSRQGREKLFFGSGTQLSVL.

The chain has TRBV7-9 and TRBJ1-6, with 9 bases fitting TRBD1. V dropped 8 bases and J dropped 6; count of bases not matched to a gene: 5. The length of the CDR3 is 14 residues. Germline CDR1 SEHNR, CDR2 FQNEAQ (reference sequence). CDR3 DNA: TGTGCCAGCGGGTTGGGACAGGGTAATTCACCCCTCCACTTT. It yields the protein CASGLGQGNSPLHF.